This T cell receptor (beta chain) was retrieved from a study of cytomegalovirus exposure and HLA in healthy donors. General observations from the study: Several of the most significant clusters were apparently associated with common viral pathogens in a later analysis.

The study ran its PCR with 60 Vbeta and 13 Jbeta primers. Measured with immunoSEQ multiplex PCR; TCRdb has only the in-frame clones, and not every one. The sample lists over 95,000 clones, about three quarters occurring once. Worth noting for this clone: Antigen: not known.

Trimming took 0 bases from V and 2 from J, leaving 10 bases between them. The CDR3 runs to 15 residues. Germline loops: CDR1 KGHSH, CDR2 LQKENI. Specimen: PBMCs. The source of this sequence is a woman aged 35 to 49 in good health and CMV-seropositive. This chain connects TRBV18 to TRBJ1-1; D is uncertain. The CDR3 DNA follows: TGTGCCAGCTCACCACCAGCGGGATTTAACACTGAAGCTTTCTTT. It encodes CASSPPAGFNTEAFF.